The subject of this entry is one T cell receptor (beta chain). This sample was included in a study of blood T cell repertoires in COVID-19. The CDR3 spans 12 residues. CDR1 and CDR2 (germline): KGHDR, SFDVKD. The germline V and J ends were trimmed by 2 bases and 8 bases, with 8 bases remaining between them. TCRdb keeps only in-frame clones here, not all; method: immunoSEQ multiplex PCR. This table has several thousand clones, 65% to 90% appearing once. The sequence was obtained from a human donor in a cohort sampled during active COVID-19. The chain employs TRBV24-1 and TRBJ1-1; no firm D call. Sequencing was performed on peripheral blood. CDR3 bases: TGTGCCACCAGTGATTGGGAGGGAGAAGCTTTCTTT. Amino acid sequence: CATSDWEGEAFF.